Described below is a single T cell receptor beta chain sequence and its context. Sequencing used immunoSEQ multiplex PCR; TCRdb keeps in-frame clones, though not all of them. There are around 170,000 clones in the sample; approximately 89% occur only once, and 4% to 5% lies in the top ten. The data belong to a study of blood T cell repertoires in COVID-19. Study overall: In each case, the material was cDNA or gDNA derived from T cells, B-cell-depleted T cells, or PBMCs.

The V gene's germline CDR1 is MNHEY and CDR2 SVGAGI. The CDR3 sequence is 15 residues long. Trimming removed 5 bases from V and 6 bases from J, with 19 bases in between. Material for sequencing was peripheral blood. This rearrangement joins TRBV6-5 to TRBJ1-2, with D possibly TRBD1 on 5 matching bases. The clonotype comes from a woman in her 30s with acute or convalescent COVID-19. Here the CDR3 reads CASSRPGGVLDGYTF. The CDR3 nucleotides read TGTGCCAGCAGTAGGCCCGGGGGGGTACTCGATGGCTACACCTTC.